A single sample gave rise to the 5 T cell receptor beta chains below, sequenced in a study of T cell clones after liver transplantation. Method: immunoSEQ multiplex PCR; TCRdb's copy keeps in-frame clones and lacks some. The sample records tens of thousands of clones, roughly 85% being singletons. This specimen was CD4+ T cells from blood, taken roughly 3.5 years after liver transplant. These receptors were taken from a human patient who received a liver transplant. Some T cells may be provided by the graft donor.

This chain links TRBV7-2 with TRBJ2-1; 7 bases are a match to TRBD2. The germline gives CDR1 SGHTA, CDR2 FQGNSA. V was clipped by 3 bases and J by 6 bases; unmatched bases: 8. The CDR3 runs to 15 residues. The chain's CDR3 is CASSFSRTRANEQFF. The CDR3 nucleotides read TGTGCCAGCAGCTTCTCCAGGACTAGGGCCAATGAGCAGTTCTTC.

The genes are TRBV18 and TRBJ2-3, with D possibly matching TRBD2 (6 bases). The CDR3 covers 15 residues. Per the germline V gene, CDR1 is KGHSH and CDR2 is LQKENI. Trimming removed 6 bases at V and 2 bases at J, with 15 bases between. Here the CDR3 reads CASSSSRGTTDTQYF. The CDR3 coding sequence is TGTGCCAGCTCGTCGTCGCGGGGAACCACAGATACGCAGTATTTT.

The chain links TRBV28 to TRBJ2-4; 10 bases match TRBD1. The germline CDR1 and CDR2 sequences are MDHEN and SYDVKM. The CDR3 sequence is 14 residues long. The V and J ends lost 6 bases and 7 bases, in that order; junction bases with no gene match: 6. The CDR3 nucleotides read TGTGCCAGCAGGCAGGGACAGGGGAGGAACATTCAGTACTTC. This codes for CASRQGQGRNIQYF.

The rearrangement joins TRBV18 to TRBJ2-5; D is undetermined. V was cut by 0 bases and J by 2 bases, with 16 bases left in between. From germline, CDR1 is KGHSH and CDR2 LQKENI. The length of the CDR3 is 17 residues. For the CDR3, the DNA is TGTGCCAGCTCACCACCAAACCGACGTCCATTTCAAGAGACCCAGTACTTC. Protein: CASSPPNRRPFQETQYF. The complete variable domain, with remaining parts taken from reference TRBV18 and TRBJ2-5, reads NAGVMQNPRHLVRRRGQEARLRCSPMKGHSHVYWYRQLPEEGLKFMVYLQKENIIDESGMPKERFSAEFPKEGPSILRIQQVVRGDSAAYFCASSPPNRRPFQETQYFGPGTRLLVL.

The CDR3 region is CASTSTGSSYEQYF. CDR3 nucleotide sequence: TGTGCCAGCACCTCCACTGGGAGCTCCTACGAGCAGTACTTC. The V call is TRBV7-2, the J call TRBJ2-7; tentative D call: TRBD2 (5 bases). The V end was cut by 7 bases, the J end by 0 bases, with 13 bases between. From germline, CDR1 is SGHTA and CDR2 FQGNSA. The CDR3 is 14 residues long. The entire variable domain, with the rest obtained from reference TRBV7-2 and TRBJ2-7, is as follows: GAGVSQSPSNKVTEKGKDVELRCDPISGHTALYWYRQSLGQGLEFLIYFQGNSAPDKSGLPSDRFSAERTGGSVSTLTIQRTQQEDSAVYLCASTSTGSSYEQYFGPGTRLTVT.